A single sample gave rise to the 9 T cell receptor beta chains below, sequenced in a study of OX40 agonist ivuxolimab in advanced cancers. Some clones are missing from TCRdb's copy, which holds only in-frame ones; the method was immunoSEQ multiplex PCR. The sample carries approximately 89,000 clones, around nine tenths recorded once. This specimen was CD4+ or CD8+ T cells sorted from blood, taken in a trial of the OX40 agonist ivuxolimab. The receptors originated from an adult with an advanced solid tumor such as melanoma, head and neck, liver or kidney cancer.

The rearrangement uses TRBV5-1 and TRBJ1-2, with 11 bases lining up with TRBD1. In germline, CDR1 is SGHRS, CDR2 YFSETQ. Trimming cost V 4 bases and J 6 bases; bases outside gene matches: 8. The CDR3 sequence is 15 residues long. This chain's CDR3 is CASSVPRTGGDGYTF. The CDR3 DNA follows: TGCGCCAGCAGCGTACCCAGGACAGGGGGCGATGGCTACACCTTC.

This chain joins TRBV2 and TRBJ2-2; D not certain. V was pared by 7 bases and J by 4 bases, with 16 bases between. There are 15 residues in the CDR3. The germline V gene encodes CDR1 SNHLY and CDR2 FYNNEI. CDR3 amino acids: CASTQGRPGTGELFF. Here the CDR3 DNA reads TGTGCCAGCACCCAAGGCAGGCCCGGCACCGGGGAGCTGTTTTTT.

The chain combines TRBV5-4 with TRBJ2-5; no firm D call. The V gene's germline CDR1 is SGHNT and CDR2 YYREEE (reference sequence). The CDR3 extends over 13 amino acids. Trimming took off 4 bases at V and 3 bases at J, with 10 bases between the two ends. The CDR3 DNA sequence: TGTGCCAGCAGCACGGCCACGAAAGAGACCCAGTACTTC. This translates into CASSTATKETQYF.

V and J are TRBV7-2 and TRBJ1-2, with 7 bases lining up with TRBD1. Per germline, CDR1 SGHTA and CDR2 FQGNSA. CDR3 length: 14 amino acids. Trimming removed 3 bases from V and 7 bases from J; junction bases left unmatched: 8. The CDR3 DNA sequence: TGTGCCAGCAGCTTCGAACAGGGGTATGGTGGCTACACCTTC. Its protein is CASSFEQGYGGYTF.

V usage is TRBV4-3 and J usage is TRBJ1-6, with D unclear. The CDR3 has 14 residues. Germline V gene sequence: CDR1 LGHNA, CDR2 YSLEER. Trimming left V 6 bases short and J 5 bases short, with 11 bases between. The CDR3 loop is CASSNVGDNSPLHF. The CDR3 region has the DNA TGCGCCAGCAGTAACGTCGGAGATAATTCACCCCTCCACTTT.

The chain joins TRBV2 to TRBJ2-7; no definite D call. The V gene lost 7 bases and the J gene lost 2 bases, with 18 bases spanning the gap. Germline CDR1 and CDR2: SNHLY and FYNNEI. The CDR3 is 15 amino acids. CDR3 protein: CASIVGSPQAYEQYF. As DNA, the CDR3 is TGTGCCAGCATCGTGGGCAGCCCGCAGGCCTACGAGCAGTACTTC.

This chain uses TRBV2 with TRBJ2-6; D not certain. V was clipped by 10 bases and J by 1 base, with 11 bases between them. From germline, CDR1 is SNHLY and CDR2 FYNNEI. The CDR3 contains 14 residues. Here the CDR3 reads CANARRSGANVLTF. The CDR3 DNA is TGTGCCAACGCCCGGCGGTCTGGGGCCAACGTCCTGACTTTC.

The genes are TRBV9 and TRBJ2-5; 8 bases are a match to TRBD2. V lost 4 bases, J lost 5 bases, and 7 bases stayed unmatched. The germline V gene encodes CDR1 SGDLS and CDR2 YYNGEE. The CDR3 contains 14 residues. CDR3 region: CASSLQAGVETQYF. The DNA of the CDR3 is TGTGCCAGCAGCCTTCAAGCGGGGGTGGAGACCCAGTACTTC.

The rearrangement links TRBV2 to TRBJ1-5; possibly TRBD1 for D (6 bases). Germline V CDR1 and CDR2: SNHLY, FYNNEI. Trimming shortened V by 8 bases and J by 1 base, and 9 bases separated the two germline ends. This CDR3 contains 13 residues. CDR3 sequence (DNA): TGTGCCAGCCGAGGACAGAGCAATCAGCCCCAGCATTTT. Amino acids: CASRGQSNQPQHF.